What follows is one T cell receptor beta chain and its context. Its target is unknown. This entry is derived from a study of T cell repertoires in cytomegalovirus infection. Background on the study: Alongside well-studied HLA-B-restricted CMV epitopes, recently identified HLA-C-restricted CMV epitopes were also used.

TCRdb reanalysed the reads using MiXCR and keeps one entry per CDR3 protein. The sample records some 480,000 distinct CDR3 sequences, around 35% being singletons. This receptor was taken from a human donor in good health (CMV status not recorded). Some clones in this sample may be carry-over from other donors' samples. The sample consisted of cultured PBMCs, taken from culture after CMV antigen stimulation.

In DNA, the CDR3 is TGTGCCAGCAGTGAGTCTCGGAATGAGCAGTTCTTC. Protein: CASSESRNEQFF. The chain has TRBV25-1 and TRBJ2-1; no clear D gene. From germline, CDR1 is MGHDK and CDR2 SYGVNS. The germline V and J ends were trimmed by 3 bases and 7 bases, with 7 bases remaining between them. The CDR3 loop spans 12 amino acids.